This entry features one TCR beta chain sequence. The target antigen is unknown. The data are from a study of blood T cells in healthy people across ages. Study summary: Through template switching, about one barcoded beta molecule was captured per two T cells, as measured in model experiments.

V lost 3 bases and J lost 2, with 16 bases in between. CDR1 LNHNV and CDR2 YYDKDF come from the germline V gene (reference sequence). CDR3 length: 16 amino acids. Study-wide points: No one knew whether donors had CMV, which possibly confounded expanded clonotype changes.

A second PCR, run for about 7 to 11 cycles, used a sample-barcoded 5' primer plus a J-beta primer mix. A template-switch adaptor with 12 random nucleotides tagged each cDNA molecule. A minimum of 2.5 million CDR3-containing paired-end reads was obtained for each sample. TCRdb recomputed calls from the 5' RACE reads with MiXCR, one row per CDR3 protein. The sample yields about 1.4 million distinct CDR3 sequences, roughly 59% seen once. Sequenced material: blood. This clonotype originated in a man aged 18 to 30 in good health. The chain uses TRBV15 and TRBJ1-2; unclear D gene. The CDR3 DNA follows: TGTGCCACCAGCAGGAGTGACGGCAACTTAAACTATGGCTACACCTTC. This gives the protein CATSRSDGNLNYGYTF.